These 21 T cell receptor beta chains came from one sample sequenced in a study of blood T cell repertoires in COVID-19 (TCRdb year 2020). The library came from the immunoSEQ multiplex PCR assay. The table was pulled from immuneACCESS by TCRdb, which kept in-frame rearrangements only. Such tables lose some clones; where checked, under half of the loss comes from unresolved V genes, and the rest has no known cause. Recorded for this sample are approximately 100,000 clones; 84% of them occurred a single time. Approximately 12% of the sample goes to the ten largest clones. The sample taken for sequencing was peripheral blood. The receptors stem from a human donor in a cohort sampled during active or convalescent COVID-19.

J is TRBJ2-1 and V is TRBV9; D is possibly TRBD2 (5 bases). V lost 5 bases, J lost 0 bases, and 12 bases lay in between. The CDR3 spans 15 residues. Per the germline V gene, CDR1 is SGDLS and CDR2 is YYNGEE. Here the CDR3 reads CASRRSGSSYNEQFF. The CDR3 nucleotides are TGTGCCAGCAGGAGGAGCGGTAGCTCCTACAATGAGCAGTTCTTC.

The chain has TRBV2 and TRBJ1-5; 8 positions agree with TRBD1. Germline CDR1 and CDR2: SNHLY and FYNNEI. The trim removed 4 bases at V and 0 bases at J, leaving 5 bases unmatched. CDR3 length: 16 amino acids. The CDR3 region has the DNA TGTGCCAGCAGTGGCAGGGACAGGAGTAGCAATCAGCCCCAGCATTTT. Translating gives CASSGRDRSSNQPQHF.

The V and J genes are TRBV4-1 and TRBJ1-1; D is uncertain. The germline CDR1 and CDR2 sequences are MGHRA and YSYEKL. The length of the CDR3 is 14 residues. V shed 5 bases and J shed 0 bases, with 10 bases lying between them. The CDR3 here is CASSGRLMNTEAFF. The CDR3 nucleotides are TGCGCCAGCAGCGGCAGACTAATGAACACTGAAGCTTTCTTT.

The V gene is TRBV27, the J gene TRBJ1-1, with D unclear. This CDR3 has 15 residues. Trimming left V 5 bases short and J 1 base short, with 14 bases between. Germline values: CDR1 MNHEY, CDR2 SMNVEV (reference sequence). The CDR3 region is CASSPKDYTNTEAFF. The CDR3 DNA reads as TGTGCCAGCAGTCCAAAGGACTATACGAACACTGAAGCTTTCTTT.

This chain connects TRBV3-1 (or the pseudogene TRBV3-2) to TRBJ1-3; 9 bases are shared with TRBD1. The CDR3 runs 15 residues. Trimming cost V 3 bases and J 2 bases; bases outside gene matches: 2. CDR1 LGHDT and CDR2 YNNKEL come from the germline V gene (reference sequence). For the CDR3, the DNA is TGTGCCAGCAGCCACCGGACAGGGGCTGGAAACACCATATATTTT. This sequence encodes CASSHRTGAGNTIYF.

CDR3 residues: CASSYSGSWRDEQFF. The CDR3, as DNA: TGTGCCAGCAGTTACTCGGGTTCCTGGCGGGATGAGCAGTTCTTC. This sequence joins TRBV6-5 and TRBJ2-1; perhaps TRBD2 as D (5 bases). V shed 0 bases and J shed 8 bases, with 14 bases lying between them. Germline V CDR1 and CDR2: MNHEY, SVGAGI. This CDR3 spans 15 amino acids.

The genes are TRBV11-2 and TRBJ2-1; maybe TRBD1 (6 bases). Germline CDR1 is SGHAT and CDR2 is FQNNGV. V lost 2 bases to trimming and J lost 0 bases, with 8 bases between them. The CDR3 runs 15 residues. In DNA, the CDR3 is TGTGCCAGCAGCTTAATAGGGGGCTCCTACAATGAGCAGTTCTTC. Translated, it gives CASSLIGGSYNEQFF.

This chain joins TRBV19 and TRBJ1-5; D remains ambiguous. V was shortened by 5 bases and J by 4 bases, with 9 bases between the two germline ends. The CDR3 has 13 amino acids. The germline gives CDR1 LNHDA, CDR2 SQIVND (reference sequence). The CDR3 protein is CASSFGRNQPQHF. The CDR3 nucleotides are TGTGCCAGTAGTTTCGGGAGGAATCAGCCCCAGCATTTT.

The chain links TRBV10-3 to TRBJ1-3; 7 bases line up with TRBD1. Unmatched junction bases numbered 3, after V lost 4 bases and J lost 0 bases. This CDR3 contains 15 residues. Germline loops: CDR1 ENHRY, CDR2 SYGVKD. CDR3 nucleotide sequence: TGTGCCATCAGTGGAGGGGACAGCTCTGGAAACACCATATATTTT. This codes for CAISGGDSSGNTIYF.

V is TRBV3-1 (or the pseudogene TRBV3-2) and J is TRBJ2-3, with TRBD2 matching over 7 bases. This CDR3 is built from 15 residues. V shed 5 bases and J 0 bases; nucleotides not matched to a gene: 5. Looked up from germline, CDR1 is LGHDT and CDR2 is YNNKEL (reference sequence). The CDR3 DNA reads TGTGCCAGCAGCTCTCTAGCGGTTAGCACAGATACGCAGTATTTT. It translates to CASSSLAVSTDTQYF.

The V call is TRBV5-8, the J call TRBJ2-2, with a weak D call TRBD1 (5 bases). Trimming removed 4 bases from V and 3 bases from J, with 16 bases in between. This CDR3 comprises 16 residues. Germline V CDR1 and CDR2: SGHTS, YDEGEE. In nucleotides, the CDR3 is TGTGCCAGCAGCCCTAGGGGTAGTGGGGACACCGGGGAGCTGTTTTTT. It specifies CASSPRGSGDTGELFF.

The genes are TRBV6-5 and TRBJ2-3; 7 bases line up with TRBD2. The CDR3 spans 15 residues. Per the germline V gene, CDR1 is MNHEY and CDR2 is SVGAGI. J gave up 5 bases and V 6 bases, and 11 bases lay outside the gene matches. The CDR3 nucleotides read TGTGCCAGCAGCCGACGGGGGGACGGAGGAGATACGCAGTATTTT. Encoded protein: CASSRRGDGGDTQYF.

The chain employs TRBV28 and TRBJ1-6; D perhaps matches TRBD1 (6 bases). Trimming stripped 4 bases from V and 10 bases from J, with 14 bases between. From germline, CDR1 is MDHEN and CDR2 SYDVKM. This CDR3 has 14 residues. Here the CDR3 reads CASSYRQVHSPLHF. CDR3 nucleotide sequence: TGTGCCAGCAGTTACCGACAGGTTCACTCACCCCTCCACTTT.

V usage is TRBV20-1 and J usage is TRBJ2-7; TRBD2 might be the D (5 bases). Germline V gene data show CDR1 as DFQATT and CDR2 as SNEGSKA (reference sequence). The CDR3 runs 12 residues. The ends were cut back, 3 bases at V and 3 bases at J, with 9 bases in the middle. This CDR3 is CSASRTDYEQYF. CDR3 bases: TGCAGTGCTAGTAGGACTGACTACGAGCAGTACTTC.

A single count supports this clone. This rearrangement joins TRBV28 to TRBJ2-3, with 7 bases fitting TRBD2. J lost 0 bases, V lost 6 bases, and 6 bases had no gene match. Germline V gene sequence: CDR1 MDHEN, CDR2 SYDVKM. This CDR3 is 15 amino acids long. CDR3 in DNA: TGTGCCAGCAGGGGGGGGACGGTGAGCACAGATACGCAGTATTTT. Amino acid sequence: CASRGGTVSTDTQYF. The complete variable domain, with remaining parts taken from reference TRBV28 and TRBJ2-3, reads DVKVTQSSRYLVKRTGEKVFLECVQDMDHENMFWYRQDPGLGLRLIYFSYDVKMKEKGDIPEGYSVSREKKERFSLILESASTNQTSMYLCASRGGTVSTDTQYFGPGTRLTVL.

The chain couples TRBV19 to TRBJ2-2; a possible D gene is TRBD1 (8 bases). V lost 4 bases and J 5 bases, leaving 14 bases between the germline ends. Germline CDR1 LNHDA, CDR2 SQIVND (reference sequence). This CDR3 has 15 amino acids. The chain's CDR3 is CASSRGQGGTGELFF. The CDR3 DNA sequence: TGTGCCAGTAGTAGAGGACAGGGAGGGACCGGGGAGCTGTTTTTT. The full variable domain, its missing parts supplied by reference TRBV19 and TRBJ2-2, is DGGITQSPKYLFRKEGQNVTLSCEQNLNHDAMYWYRQDPGQGLRLIYYSQIVNDFQKGDIAEGYSVSREKKESFPLTVTSAQKNPTAFYLCASSRGQGGTGELFFGEGSRLTVL.

This chain joins TRBV5-1 and TRBJ2-7; D might be TRBD1 (6 bases). The germline V gene has CDR1 SGHRS and CDR2 YFSETQ. V lost 4 bases, J lost 4 bases, and 21 bases lay in between. CDR3 size: 16 residues. The CDR3 DNA is TGCGCCAGCAGCCCTGGCAGCTCAGGGGCGCCTTACGAGCAGTACTTC. Protein product: CASSPGSSGAPYEQYF.

The gene calls are TRBV28 and TRBJ2-3; the match to TRBD2 covers 14 bases. CDR3 length equals 14 residues. CDR1 and CDR2 (germline): MDHEN, SYDVKM. V dropped 8 bases and J dropped 5; count of bases not matched to a gene: 3. CDR3 bases: TGTGCCAGCGGGACTAGCGGGGGCGGAGATACGCAGTATTTT. This sequence encodes CASGTSGGGDTQYF. The variable domain in full, with the rest retrieved from reference TRBV28 and TRBJ2-3, is DVKVTQSSRYLVKRTGEKVFLECVQDMDHENMFWYRQDPGLGLRLIYFSYDVKMKEKGDIPEGYSVSREKKERFSLILESASTNQTSMYLCASGTSGGGDTQYFGPGTRLTVL.

The chain employs TRBV27 and TRBJ1-2, with D tentatively TRBD1 (6 bases). The germline V and J ends were trimmed by 5 bases and 1 base, with 23 bases remaining between them. This CDR3 spans 18 amino acids. CDR1 is MNHEY, CDR2 SMNVEV, per germline (reference sequence). The CDR3 nucleotides read TGTGCCAGCAGTACCAAACCCACTTCAGGGGCCGGTAACTATGGCTACACCTTC. Its protein product is CASSTKPTSGAGNYGYTF.

V and J are TRBV11-3 and TRBJ2-5, with 12 bases matching TRBD2. The CDR3 sequence is 15 residues long. The V gene's germline CDR1 is SGHNT and CDR2 YENEEA. After removal of 4 bases from V and 6 bases from J, the junction contained 6 bases not matched to a gene. CDR3 sequence: CASSSVTSGGKTQYF. CDR3 nucleotides: TGTGCCAGCAGCTCGGTGACTAGCGGGGGAAAGACCCAGTACTTC.

The chain has TRBV2 and TRBJ1-1, with 7 bases lining up with TRBD1. The CDR3 contains 14 residues. Germline trimming cut 6 bases from V and 4 bases from J; bases unmatched to any gene: 8. Germline-derived CDR1 and CDR2 are SNHLY and FYNNEI. CDR3 sequence (DNA): TGTGCCAGCAGGAAGGAGGGGGCCGGCACTGAAGCTTTCTTT. It encodes CASRKEGAGTEAFF.